This T cell receptor beta chain was recorded in a study of T cells in Graves' hyperthyroidism and ophthalmopathy. Study-wide results and limits: It was a median around 6 months before onset that the model predicted ophthalmopathy.

The CDR3 is 13 residues long. Germline V gene data show CDR1 as SQVTM and CDR2 as ANQGSEA. The trim removed 1 base at V and 6 bases at J, leaving 0 bases unmatched. This clonotype was recorded many times. Its antigen is undetermined. With a duration under 2 months, the hyperthyroidism was newly diagnosed in patients aged 18 to 65. Uncontrolled infection, other autoimmune disease, pregnancy or lactation led to exclusion. In making diagnoses, clinical symptoms, serum thyroxine and TRAb, thyroid ultrasound and orbital computed tomography were all used. RNA transcripts provided the source from which TCR beta CDR3 regions were amplified. In the first-round RT-PCR of the TCR CDR3, the HTBI primer set was used. TCRdb used MiXCR to reprocess the multiplex PCR reads, holding one entry per CDR3 protein. The sample includes some 300,000 distinct CDR3 sequences, 13% of them seen just once.

V usage is TRBV29-1 and J usage is TRBJ2-1; 10 bases match TRBD2. Source material: blood. The sequence came from a woman under 40 with Graves' hyperthyroidism that later progressed to Graves' ophthalmopathy. As DNA, the CDR3 is TGCAGCGTTGAAGGGACTAGCGGCAATGAGCAGTTCTTC. Translated, it gives CSVEGTSGNEQFF.